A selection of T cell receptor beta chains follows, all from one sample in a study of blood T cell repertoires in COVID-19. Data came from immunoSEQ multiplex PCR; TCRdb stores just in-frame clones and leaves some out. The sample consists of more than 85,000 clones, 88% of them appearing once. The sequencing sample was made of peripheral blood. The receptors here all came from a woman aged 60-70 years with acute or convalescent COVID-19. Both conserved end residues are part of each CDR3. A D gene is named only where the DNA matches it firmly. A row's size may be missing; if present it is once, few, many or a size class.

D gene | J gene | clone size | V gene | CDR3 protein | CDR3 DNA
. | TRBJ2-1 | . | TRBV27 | CASAQESGAGNEQFF | TGTGCCAGCGCTCAGGAATCGGGAGCGGGTAATGAGCAGTTCTTC
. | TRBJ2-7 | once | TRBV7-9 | CASSLGAFPPEQYF | TGTGCCAGCAGCTTAGGAGCCTTCCCCCCCGAGCAGTACTTC
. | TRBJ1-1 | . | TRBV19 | CASSRQIENTEAFF | TGTGCCAGTAGTCGACAGATCGAGAACACTGAAGCTTTCTTT
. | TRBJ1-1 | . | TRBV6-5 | CASSYGQRVGTEAFF | TGTGCCAGCAGTTACGGGCAGCGGGTAGGCACTGAAGCTTTCTTT
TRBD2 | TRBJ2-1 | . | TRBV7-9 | CASSVIAGGTYNEQFF | TGTGCCAGCAGCGTCATAGCGGGAGGAACGTACAATGAGCAGTTCTTC
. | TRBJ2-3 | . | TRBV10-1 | CASSETTTDTQYF | TGCGCCAGCAGTGAGACTACGACCGATACGCAGTATTTT
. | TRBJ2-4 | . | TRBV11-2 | CASSEGVIQYF | TGTGCCAGCAGCGAAGGGGTCATTCAGTACTTC
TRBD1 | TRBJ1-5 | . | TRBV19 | CASSPTGKGDQPQHF | TGTGCCAGTAGCCCGACAGGGAAAGGAGATCAGCCCCAGCATTTT
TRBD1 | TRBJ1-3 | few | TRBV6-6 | CASSSGTGSSGNTIYF | TGTGCCAGCAGTTCCGGGACAGGGTCCTCTGGAAACACCATATATTTT
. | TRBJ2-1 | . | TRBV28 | CASSYGASVYNEQFF | TGTGCCAGCAGTTACGGAGCTAGCGTCTACAATGAGCAGTTCTTC
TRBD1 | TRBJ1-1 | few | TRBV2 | CASILSQGAGTEAFF | TGTGCCAGCATACTCTCACAGGGGGCGGGTACTGAAGCTTTCTTT
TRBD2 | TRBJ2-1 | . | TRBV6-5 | CASRLTSGNFEQFF | TGTGCCAGCAGATTGACTAGCGGGAACTTTGAGCAGTTCTTC
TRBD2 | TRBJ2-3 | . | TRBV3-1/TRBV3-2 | CASSHGGRPVDTQYF | TGTGCCAGCAGCCATGGCGGGAGGCCGGTAGATACGCAGTATTTT
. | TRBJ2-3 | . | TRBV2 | CASSPEAAQYF | TGTGCCAGCAGCCCGGAGGCGGCGCAGTATTTT
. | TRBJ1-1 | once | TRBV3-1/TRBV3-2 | CASSHPQGSEAFF | TGTGCCAGCAGCCATCCGCAGGGGTCTGAAGCTTTCTTT
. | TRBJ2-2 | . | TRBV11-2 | CASTQTRGTGELFF | TGTGCCAGCACCCAGACTAGGGGCACCGGGGAGCTGTTTTTT
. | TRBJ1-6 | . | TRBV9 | CASSMALNSPLHF | TGTGCCAGCAGCATGGCCCTCAATTCACCCCTCCACTTT
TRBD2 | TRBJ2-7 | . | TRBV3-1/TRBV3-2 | CASNPSGRYEQYF | TGTGCCAGCAATCCAAGCGGGAGATACGAGCAGTACTTC
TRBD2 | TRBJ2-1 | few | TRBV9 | CASSVGLAGYNEQFF | TGTGCCAGCAGCGTAGGACTAGCCGGCTACAATGAGCAGTTCTTC
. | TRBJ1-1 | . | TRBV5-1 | CASSLDGRENTEAFF | TGCGCCAGCAGCTTGGATGGCCGGGAAAACACTGAAGCTTTCTTT
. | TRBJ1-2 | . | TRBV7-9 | CASSLLNYGYTF | TGTGCCAGCAGCCTCCTGAACTATGGCTACACCTTC
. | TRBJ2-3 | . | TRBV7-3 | CASSSHPGLGTDTQYF | TGTGCCAGCAGCTCCCACCCGGGACTCGGTACAGATACGCAGTATTTT
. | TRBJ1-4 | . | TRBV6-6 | CASSEGLRNEKLFF | TGTGCCAGCTCTGAGGGACTGAGAAATGAAAAACTGTTTTTT
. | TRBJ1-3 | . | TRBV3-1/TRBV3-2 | CASSQQGNTIYF | TGTGCCAGCAGCCAACAGGGAAACACCATATATTTT
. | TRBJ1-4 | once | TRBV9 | CASNSGRTTNEKLFF | TGTGCCAGCAATTCGGGTCGGACAACTAATGAAAAACTGTTTTTT
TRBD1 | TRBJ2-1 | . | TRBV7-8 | CASSSLWTGVDEQFF | TGTGCCAGCAGCTCCCTTTGGACAGGGGTCGATGAGCAGTTCTTC
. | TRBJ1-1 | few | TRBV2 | CASTQGGFEAFF | TGTGCCAGCACACAGGGCGGTTTCGAAGCTTTCTTT
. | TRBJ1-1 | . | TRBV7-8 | CASSSGSSTEAFF | TGTGCCAGCAGTTCGGGGAGTAGCACTGAAGCTTTCTTT
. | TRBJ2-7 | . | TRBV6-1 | CASSEAATYEQYF | TGTGCCAGCAGTGAAGCGGCAACCTACGAGCAGTACTTC
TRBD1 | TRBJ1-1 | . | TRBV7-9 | CASSPIQGVGTEAFF | TGTGCCAGCAGCCCAATCCAGGGGGTAGGCACTGAAGCTTTCTTT
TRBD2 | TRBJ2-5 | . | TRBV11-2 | CASSLVGTSGNQETQYF | TGTGCCAGCAGCTTAGTGGGGACTAGCGGGAACCAAGAGACCCAGTACTTC
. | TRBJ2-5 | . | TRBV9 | CASSVDEARFQETQYF | TGTGCCAGCAGCGTAGATGAGGCGCGCTTCCAAGAGACCCAGTACTTC
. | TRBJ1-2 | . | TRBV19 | CASSIRGFNYGYTF | TGTGCCAGTAGTATACGAGGATTCAACTATGGCTACACCTTC